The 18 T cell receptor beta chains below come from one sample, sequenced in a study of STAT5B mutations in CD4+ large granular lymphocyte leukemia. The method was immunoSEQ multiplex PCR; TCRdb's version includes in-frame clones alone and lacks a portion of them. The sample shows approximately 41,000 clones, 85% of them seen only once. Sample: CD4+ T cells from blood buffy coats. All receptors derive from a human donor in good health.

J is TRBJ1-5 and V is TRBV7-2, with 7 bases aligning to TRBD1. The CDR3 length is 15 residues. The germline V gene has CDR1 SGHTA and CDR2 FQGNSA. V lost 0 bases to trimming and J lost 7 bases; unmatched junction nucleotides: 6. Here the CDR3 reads CASSLAGGAEQPQHF. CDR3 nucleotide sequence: TGTGCCAGCAGCTTAGCAGGGGGCGCCGAACAGCCCCAGCATTTT.

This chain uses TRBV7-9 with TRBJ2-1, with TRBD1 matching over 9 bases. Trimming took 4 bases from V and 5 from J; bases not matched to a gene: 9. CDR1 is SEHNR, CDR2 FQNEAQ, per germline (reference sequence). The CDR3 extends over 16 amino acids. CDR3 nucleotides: TGTGCCAGCAGCTCTATTGGGACAGGGCGGGACAATGAGCAGTTCTTC. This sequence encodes CASSSIGTGRDNEQFF.

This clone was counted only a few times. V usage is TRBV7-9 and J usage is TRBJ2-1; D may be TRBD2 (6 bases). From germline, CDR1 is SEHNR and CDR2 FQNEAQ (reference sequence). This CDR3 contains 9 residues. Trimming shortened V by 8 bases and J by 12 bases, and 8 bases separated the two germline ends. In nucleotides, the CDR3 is TGTGCCAGCCAGGAGGGGCAGTTCTTC. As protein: CASQEGQFF.

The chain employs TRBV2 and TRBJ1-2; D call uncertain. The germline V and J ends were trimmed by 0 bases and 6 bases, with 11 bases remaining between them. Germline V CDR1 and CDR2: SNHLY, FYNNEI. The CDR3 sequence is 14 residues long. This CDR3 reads CASSEASFRDGYTF. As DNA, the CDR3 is TGTGCCAGCAGTGAAGCGTCGTTCCGCGATGGCTACACCTTC.

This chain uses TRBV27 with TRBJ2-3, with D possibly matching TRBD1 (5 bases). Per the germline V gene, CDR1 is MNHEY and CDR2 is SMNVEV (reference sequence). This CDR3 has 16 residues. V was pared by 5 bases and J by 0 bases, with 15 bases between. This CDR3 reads CASSVGALPSTDTQYF. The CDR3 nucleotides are TGTGCCAGCAGTGTAGGGGCTCTTCCTAGCACAGATACGCAGTATTTT.

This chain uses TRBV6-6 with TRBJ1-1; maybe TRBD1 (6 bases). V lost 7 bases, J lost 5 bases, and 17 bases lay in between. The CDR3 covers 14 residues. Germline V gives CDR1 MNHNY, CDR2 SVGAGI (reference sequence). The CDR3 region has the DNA TGTGCCAGCACCCAGAGAACAGGGAGAACTGAAGCTTTCTTT. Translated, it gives CASTQRTGRTEAFF.

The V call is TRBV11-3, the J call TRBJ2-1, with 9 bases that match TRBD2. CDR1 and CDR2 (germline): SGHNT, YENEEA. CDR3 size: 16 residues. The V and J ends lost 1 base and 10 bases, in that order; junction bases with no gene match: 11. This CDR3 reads CASSLGASGTPAEQFF. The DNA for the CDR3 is TGTGCCAGCAGCTTAGGGGCTAGCGGGACCCCGGCCGAGCAGTTCTTC.

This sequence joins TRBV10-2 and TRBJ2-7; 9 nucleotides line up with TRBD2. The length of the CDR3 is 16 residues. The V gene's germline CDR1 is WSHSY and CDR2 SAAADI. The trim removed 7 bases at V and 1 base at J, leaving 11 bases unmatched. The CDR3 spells CASKALAGYKSYEQYF. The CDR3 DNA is TGCGCCAGCAAGGCGCTAGCGGGATATAAATCCTACGAGCAGTACTTC.

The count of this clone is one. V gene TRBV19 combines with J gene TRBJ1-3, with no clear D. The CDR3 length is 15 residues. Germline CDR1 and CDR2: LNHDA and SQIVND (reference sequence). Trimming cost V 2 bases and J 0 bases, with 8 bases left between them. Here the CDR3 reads CASSIIRSSGNTIYF. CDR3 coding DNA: TGTGCCAGTAGTATAATCCGAAGCTCTGGAAACACCATATATTTT.

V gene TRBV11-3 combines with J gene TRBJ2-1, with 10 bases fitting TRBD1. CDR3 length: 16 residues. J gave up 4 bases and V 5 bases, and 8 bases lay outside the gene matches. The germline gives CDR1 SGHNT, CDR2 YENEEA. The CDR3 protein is CASSTSPGQGYNEQFF. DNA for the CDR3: TGTGCCAGCAGCACATCACCGGGACAGGGGTACAATGAGCAGTTCTTC.

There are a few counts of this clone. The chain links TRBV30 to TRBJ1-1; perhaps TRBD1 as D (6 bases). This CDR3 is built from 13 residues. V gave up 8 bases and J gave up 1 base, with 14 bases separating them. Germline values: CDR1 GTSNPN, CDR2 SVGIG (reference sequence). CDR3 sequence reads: CAGDRRGNTEAFF. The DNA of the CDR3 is TGTGCCGGTGACAGGAGAGGGAACACTGAAGCTTTCTTT.

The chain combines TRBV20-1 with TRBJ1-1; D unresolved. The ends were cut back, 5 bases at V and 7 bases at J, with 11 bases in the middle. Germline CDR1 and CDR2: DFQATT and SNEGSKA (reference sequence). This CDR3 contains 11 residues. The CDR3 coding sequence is TGCAGTGCTTGGGCGGAGTTTGAAGCTTTCTTT. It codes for CSAWAEFEAFF.

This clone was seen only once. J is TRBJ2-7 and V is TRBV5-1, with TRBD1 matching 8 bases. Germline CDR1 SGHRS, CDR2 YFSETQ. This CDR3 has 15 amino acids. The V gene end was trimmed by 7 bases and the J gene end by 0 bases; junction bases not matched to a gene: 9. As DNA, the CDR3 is TGCGCCAGCGATGTTCCGGGACAGGACTCCTACGAGCAGTACTTC. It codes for CASDVPGQDSYEQYF.

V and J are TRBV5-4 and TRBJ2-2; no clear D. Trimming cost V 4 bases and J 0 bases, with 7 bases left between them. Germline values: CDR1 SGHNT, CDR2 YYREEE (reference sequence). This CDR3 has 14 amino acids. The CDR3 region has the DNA TGTGCCAGCAGCCAAGACCCGAACACCGGGGAGCTGTTTTTT. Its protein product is CASSQDPNTGELFF.

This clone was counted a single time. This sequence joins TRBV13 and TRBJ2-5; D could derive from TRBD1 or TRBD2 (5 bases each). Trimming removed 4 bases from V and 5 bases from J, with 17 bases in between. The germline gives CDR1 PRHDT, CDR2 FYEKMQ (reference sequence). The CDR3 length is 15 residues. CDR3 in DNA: TGTGCCAGCAGCTCCCCGGGCCCCCGGGGCGAGACCCAGTACTTC. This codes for CASSSPGPRGETQYF.

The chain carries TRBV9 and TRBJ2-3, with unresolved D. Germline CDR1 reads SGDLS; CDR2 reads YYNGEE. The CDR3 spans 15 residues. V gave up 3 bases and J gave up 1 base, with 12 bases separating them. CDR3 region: CASSAVGEGTDTQYF. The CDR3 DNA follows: TGTGCCAGCAGCGCCGTGGGCGAAGGCACAGATACGCAGTATTTT.

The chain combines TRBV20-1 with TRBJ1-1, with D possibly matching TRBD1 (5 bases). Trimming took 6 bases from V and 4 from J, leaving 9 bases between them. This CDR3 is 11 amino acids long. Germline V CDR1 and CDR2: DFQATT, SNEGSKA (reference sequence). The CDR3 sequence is CSALGLTEAFF. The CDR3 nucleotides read TGCAGTGCATTGGGGCTCACTGAAGCTTTCTTT.

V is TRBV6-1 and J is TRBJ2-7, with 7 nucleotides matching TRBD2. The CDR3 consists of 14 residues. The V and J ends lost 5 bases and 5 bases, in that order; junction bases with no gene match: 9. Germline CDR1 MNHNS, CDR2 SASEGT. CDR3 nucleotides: TGTGCCAGCAGTTCAAGGACTAGTGTCAACGAGCAGTACTTC. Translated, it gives CASSSRTSVNEQYF.